This TCR beta chain was sequenced for a study of T cells in Graves' hyperthyroidism and ophthalmopathy. Findings of the study overall: The majority of expanded thyroid clonotypes above 0.001 also appeared in blood.

RNA transcripts yielded amplified TCR beta CDR3 regions. The study used the HTBI primer set for a first-round RT-PCR of the TCR CDR3. TCRdb independently ran MiXCR on the multiplex PCR reads; one entry per CDR3 protein. Altogether some 270,000 distinct CDR3 sequences are present, about an eighth being singletons, with the ten largest covering 7.5% to 8%. This clonotype has a count of ten or more. The antigen remains undetermined. The sequenced sample consisted of blood. The source is a woman in her 30s with Graves' hyperthyroidism that later progressed to Graves' ophthalmopathy.

The CDR3 is CASSLDRNEQFF. The CDR3 nucleotides read TGCGCCAGCAGCTTGGACCGTAATGAGCAGTTCTTC. This chain connects TRBV5-1 to TRBJ2-1; unclear D gene. The CDR3 consists of 12 residues. V was clipped by 0 bases and J by 7 bases, with 5 bases between them. The germline V gene encodes CDR1 SGHRS and CDR2 YFSETQ.